This is a list of T cell receptor beta chains from one sample in a study of PD-1 blockade in classical Hodgkin lymphoma. The data were produced by immunoSEQ multiplex PCR, yet TCRdb's version contains in-frame clones alone and is incomplete. The table lists about 13,000 clones, approximately 79% of them singletons. Source: peripheral blood mononuclear cells (PBMCs), taken at baseline. The receptors come from a human donor with classical Hodgkin lymphoma. Each CDR3 is given with its conserved first and last residue. D genes are given only for firm matches. Size is stated for part of the rows, as once, few or many counts, or as a class when the clone is expanded.

J gene,V gene,D gene,clone size,CDR3 protein,CDR3 DNA
TRBJ1-2,TRBV5-1,.,.,CASSLGGGYLYGYTF,TGCGCCAGCAGCTTGGGCGGAGGGTATCTCTATGGCTACACCTTC
TRBJ2-1,TRBV27,.,.,CASSLELMSSYNEQFF,TGTGCCAGCAGTTTGGAACTGATGAGCTCCTACAATGAGCAGTTCTTC
TRBJ2-3,TRBV5-1,TRBD2,.,CASSLELAGARDTQYF,TGCGCCAGCAGCTTGGAACTAGCGGGAGCGCGCGATACGCAGTATTTT
TRBJ2-7,TRBV4-1,TRBD1,.,CASSQGGQGSYEQYF,TGCGCCAGCAGCCAAGGGGGACAGGGCTCCTACGAGCAGTACTTC
TRBJ2-7,TRBV7-9,.,.,CASSLTTGTYEQYF,TGTGCCAGCAGCTTAACTACAGGGACCTACGAGCAGTACTTC
TRBJ1-1,TRBV6-5,TRBD1,.,CASSFTGGSEAFF,TGTGCCAGCAGTTTTACAGGGGGCTCTGAAGCTTTCTTT
TRBJ2-5,TRBV7-3,.,.,CASTTPRWVPSQETQYF,TGTGCCAGCACTACCCCTAGGTGGGTGCCCTCCCAAGAGACCCAGTACTTC
TRBJ2-3,TRBV6-6,.,.,CASSFGQSTDTQYF,TGTGCCAGCAGTTTCGGACAGAGCACAGATACGCAGTATTTT
TRBJ2-7,TRBV11-3,.,once,CASSLGLEGEQYF,TGTGCCAGCAGCTTAGGTCTAGAGGGCGAGCAGTACTTC
TRBJ2-1,TRBV19,.,once,CASSRQVSDEQFF,TGTGCCAGTAGTCGACAGGTTTCCGATGAGCAGTTCTTC
TRBJ2-3,TRBV10-3,.,.,CAISEGSTDTQYF,TGTGCCATCAGTGAGGGGAGCACAGATACGCAGTATTTT
TRBJ2-3,TRBV7-8,.,once,CASSFLVADTQYF,TGTGCCAGCAGCTTTCTGGTTGCAGATACGCAGTATTTT
TRBJ2-5,TRBV18,.,.,CASSLGGVQETQYF,TGTGCCAGCTCACTTGGTGGGGTCCAAGAGACCCAGTACTTC
TRBJ1-1,TRBV19,TRBD1,.,CASSQGVNTEAFF,TGTGCCAGTAGTCAGGGGGTGAACACTGAAGCTTTCTTT
TRBJ2-5,TRBV19,.,.,CASSIDGTEETQYF,TGTGCCAGTAGTATAGATGGGACTGAAGAGACCCAGTACTTC
TRBJ1-3,TRBV18,TRBD1,.,CASSPVKGTAFSGNTIYF,TGTGCCAGCTCACCCGTAAAAGGGACAGCGTTCTCTGGAAACACCATATATTTT
TRBJ1-5,TRBV6-5,.,few,CASRPTGGAQPQHF,TGTGCCAGCAGACCTACGGGGGGGGCTCAGCCCCAGCATTTT
TRBJ2-1,TRBV6-1,.,.,CASSEALPYQWFF,TGTGCCAGCAGTGAAGCGCTTCCATATCAGTGGTTCTTC
TRBJ2-5,TRBV6-5,TRBD2,.,CASSQGTSSKETQYF,TGTGCCAGCAGTCAAGGGACTAGCAGTAAAGAGACCCAGTACTTC
TRBJ1-1,TRBV2,TRBD1,.,CASSGTGTGHGENEAFF,TGTGCCAGCAGTGGAACGGGGACAGGGCATGGGGAAAATGAAGCTTTCTTT
TRBJ1-2,TRBV6-4,.,.,CASSVSHDFRYGYTF,TGTGCCAGCAGTGTGTCTCACGACTTCCGATATGGCTACACCTTC
TRBJ2-7,TRBV11-1,.,.,CASSLVGQGSEQYF,TGTGCCAGCAGCTTAGTTGGGCAGGGAAGCGAGCAGTACTTC
TRBJ1-1,TRBV30,.,.,CAWNPDWSREAFF,TGTGCCTGGAACCCGGATTGGTCCCGTGAAGCTTTCTTT
TRBJ2-1,TRBV6-1,.,once,CASSEARLNEQFF,TGTGCCAGCAGTGAAGCGCGCCTGAATGAGCAGTTCTTC
TRBJ1-3,TRBV6-6,.,.,CASSYRFLTAGNTIYF,TGTGCCAGCAGTTACAGGTTCTTGACCGCTGGAAACACCATATATTTT
TRBJ1-5,TRBV28,.,once,CASSPIGARNQPQHF,TGTGCCAGTAGCCCCATCGGGGCCCGCAATCAGCCCCAGCATTTT
TRBJ2-1,TRBV6-1,.,.,CASIGGTSLNEQFF,TGTGCCAGCATTGGGGGTACGTCCCTCAATGAGCAGTTCTTC
TRBJ1-2,TRBV28,TRBD1,.,CASSFPQGAGGGYTF,TGTGCCAGCAGTTTCCCACAGGGGGCTGGCGGTGGCTACACCTTC
TRBJ2-2,TRBV13,.,.,CASSLGTGTYTGELFF,TGTGCCAGCAGCTTAGGAACCGGGACCTACACCGGGGAGCTGTTTTTT
TRBJ2-7,TRBV20-1,.,.,CSAPGSNEQYF,TGCAGTGCCCCCGGGTCAAACGAGCAGTACTTC
TRBJ2-3,TRBV5-1,.,.,CASSLESTDTQYF,TGCGCCAGCAGCTTGGAATCCACAGATACGCAGTATTTT
TRBJ1-2,TRBV21-1,.,.,CASSGPLDRPSGYTF,TGTGCCAGCAGCGGCCCCCTGGACAGGCCTAGTGGCTACACCTTC
TRBJ2-3,TRBV18,TRBD2,.,CASSRRLAPSTDTQYF,TGTGCCAGCTCCCGCAGACTAGCGCCTAGCACAGATACGCAGTATTTT
TRBJ2-5,TRBV15,.,hyperexpanded,CATSQLAGETQYF,TGTGCCACCAGTCAACTTGCCGGGGAGACCCAGTACTTC
TRBJ2-2,TRBV14,.,.,CASSQVGQTGELFF,TGTGCCAGCAGCCAAGTTGGCCAAACCGGGGAGCTGTTTTTT
TRBJ1-2,TRBV6-1,TRBD1,.,CASSEAQGADGYTF,TGTGCCAGCAGTGAAGCGCAGGGGGCTGATGGCTACACCTTC
TRBJ2-1,TRBV10-3,.,.,CAIFDPRGNEQFF,TGTGCCATCTTTGACCCTCGGGGCAATGAGCAGTTCTTC
TRBJ2-6,TRBV2,.,.,CASSERQGPSGANVLTF,TGTGCCAGCAGTGAGCGTCAGGGGCCCTCTGGGGCCAACGTCCTGACTTTC
TRBJ2-7,TRBV28,TRBD2,.,CASTLSGRTHEQYF,TGTGCCAGCACTCTTAGCGGGAGGACCCACGAGCAGTACTTC
TRBJ2-3,TRBV5-4,TRBD1,.,CASSEGQGRTDTQYF,TGTGCCAGCAGCGAAGGACAGGGGAGGACAGATACGCAGTATTTT
TRBJ2-1,TRBV5-1,TRBD2,.,CASSPLGLAGGRVEQFF,TGCGCCAGCAGTCCCCTCGGGCTAGCGGGAGGGAGGGTTGAGCAGTTCTTC
TRBJ1-6,TRBV28,TRBD1,.,CASSWGRTGSSYNSPLHF,TGTGCCAGCAGTTGGGGGAGGACAGGGAGCTCCTATAATTCACCCCTCCACTTT
TRBJ1-1,TRBV29-1,TRBD1,.,CSSAGGRGWNTEAFF,TGCAGCTCAGCAGGGGGGCGCGGGTGGAACACTGAAGCTTTCTTT
TRBJ1-1,TRBV5-1,.,few,CASSLGTANTEAFF,TGCGCCAGCAGCTTGGGTACAGCAAACACTGAAGCTTTCTTT
TRBJ1-2,TRBV27,.,few,CASSLRGNGIYGYTF,TGTGCCAGCAGTTTGAGGGGAAATGGAATCTATGGCTACACCTTC
TRBJ2-4,TRBV5-8,.,.,CASSSPPLGLAKNIQYF,TGTGCCAGCAGCTCGCCTCCCCTGGGACTAGCCAAAAACATTCAGTACTTC
TRBJ1-4,TRBV10-3,.,.,CAISESRGATNEKLFF,TGTGCCATCAGTGAGTCGCGGGGGGCAACTAATGAAAAACTGTTTTTT
TRBJ2-5,TRBV5-1,TRBD2,few,CASSPSGPGGLIGETQYF,TGCGCCAGCAGCCCCTCTGGGCCGGGAGGGTTGATTGGGGAGACCCAGTACTTC
TRBJ2-1,TRBV19,.,.,CASSPVFTGYNEQFF,TGTGCCAGTAGTCCCGTTTTTACCGGATACAATGAGCAGTTCTTC
TRBJ2-5,TRBV30,.,medium-sized,CAWSVGRLAVGETQYF,TGTGCCTGGAGTGTAGGCAGGCTGGCCGTGGGAGAGACCCAGTACTTC
TRBJ2-3,TRBV19,.,.,CASRPAGTDDTQYF,TGTGCCAGTAGACCCGCCGGGACGGATGATACGCAGTATTTT
TRBJ2-7,TRBV6-6,.,.,CASRSTAYEQYF,TGTGCCAGCAGATCGACGGCCTACGAGCAGTACTTC
TRBJ1-2,TRBV7-2,TRBD1,.,CASNLDDRGANYGYTF,TGTGCCAGCAACCTGGATGACAGGGGCGCTAACTATGGCTACACCTTC
TRBJ2-1,TRBV4-1,.,.,CASSLWGGEQFF,TGCGCCAGCAGCCTTTGGGGCGGTGAGCAGTTCTTC
TRBJ2-7,TRBV18,.,.,CASSSQGNTYEQYF,TGTGCCAGCTCATCCCAGGGGAATACCTACGAGCAGTACTTC
TRBJ2-1,TRBV7-8,.,.,CASSFGSLMHNEQFF,TGTGCCAGCAGCTTCGGGAGTCTAATGCACAATGAGCAGTTCTTC
TRBJ2-2,TRBV6-4,.,.,CASSVGDTGELFF,TGTGCCAGCAGTGTAGGGGACACCGGGGAGCTGTTTTTT